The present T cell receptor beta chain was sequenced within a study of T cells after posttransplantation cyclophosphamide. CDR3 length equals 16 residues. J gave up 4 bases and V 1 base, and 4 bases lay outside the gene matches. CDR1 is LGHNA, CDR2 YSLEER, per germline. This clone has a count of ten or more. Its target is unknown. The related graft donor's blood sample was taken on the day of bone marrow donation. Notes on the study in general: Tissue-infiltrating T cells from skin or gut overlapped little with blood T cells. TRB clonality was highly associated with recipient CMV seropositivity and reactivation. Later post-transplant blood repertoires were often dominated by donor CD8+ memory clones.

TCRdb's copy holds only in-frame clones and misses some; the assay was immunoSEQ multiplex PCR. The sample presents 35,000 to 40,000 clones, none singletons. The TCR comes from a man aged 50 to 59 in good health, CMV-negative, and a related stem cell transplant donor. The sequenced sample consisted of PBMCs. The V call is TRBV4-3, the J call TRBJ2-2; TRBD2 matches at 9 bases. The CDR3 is CASSQAPSGVTGELFF. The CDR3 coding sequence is TGCGCCAGCAGCCAAGCCCCTAGCGGGGTCACCGGGGAGCTGTTTTTT.